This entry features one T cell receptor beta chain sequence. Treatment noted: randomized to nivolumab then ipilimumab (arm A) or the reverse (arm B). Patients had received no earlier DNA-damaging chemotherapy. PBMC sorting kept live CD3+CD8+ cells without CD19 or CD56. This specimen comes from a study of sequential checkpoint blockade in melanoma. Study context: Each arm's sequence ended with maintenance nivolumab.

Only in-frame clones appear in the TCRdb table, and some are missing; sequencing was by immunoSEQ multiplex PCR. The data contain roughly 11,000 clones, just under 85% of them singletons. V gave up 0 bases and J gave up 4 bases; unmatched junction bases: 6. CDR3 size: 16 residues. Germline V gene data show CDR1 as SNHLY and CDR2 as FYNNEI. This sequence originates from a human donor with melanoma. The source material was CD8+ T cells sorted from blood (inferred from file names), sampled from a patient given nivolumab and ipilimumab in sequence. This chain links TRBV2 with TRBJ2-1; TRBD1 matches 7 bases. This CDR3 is CASSEAGTETYNEQFF. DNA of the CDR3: TGTGCCAGCAGTGAAGCCGGGACAGAAACATACAATGAGCAGTTCTTC.